This T cell receptor beta chain emerged from a study of control samples from healthy donors and cancer patients. Sequenced by immunoSEQ multiplex PCR; TCRdb stores in-frame clones only, minus some. The sample has some 250,000 clones, over 75% seen once. Germline CDR1 is LGHDT and CDR2 is YNNKEL (reference sequence). Trimming shortened V by 1 base and J by 8 bases, and 14 bases separated the two germline ends. This CDR3 contains 14 residues. This sequence joins TRBV3-1 (or the pseudogene TRBV3-2) and TRBJ1-1, with D perhaps matching TRBD1 (5 bases). The sequence derives from a woman between 55 and 75 years old with lung cancer. Sequenced material: PBMCs. CDR3 in amino acids: CASSQVGGAREAFF. CDR3 nucleotides: TGTGCCAGCAGCCAAGTAGGAGGGGCGCGGGAAGCTTTCTTT.